A single sample is the source of the 11 T cell receptor beta chains below, sequenced in a study of shared clonotypes between healthy human individuals. CD8 cells regarded as naive lacked CD45RO, were positively chosen for CCR7, and omitted terminally differentiated effector memory CD45RA+ cells. Clones were sequenced by immunoSEQ multiplex PCR, and TCRdb holds only the in-frame ones, with some missing. Here the sample spans millions of clones, about 95% being singletons. Sequencing used naive CD8+ T cells sorted from blood. Every receptor here comes from a man aged 18 to 30 in good health.

This chain uses TRBV15 with TRBJ2-5, with a weak D call TRBD1 (6 bases). The CDR3 has 16 residues. Germline V CDR1 and CDR2: LNHNV, YYDKDF (reference sequence). Trimming stripped 5 bases from V and 1 base from J, with 17 bases between. The CDR3 DNA reads as TGTGCCACCAGCCCCCGATTTGGGGGCACCCAAGAGACCCAGTACTTC. Translated, it gives CATSPRFGGTQETQYF.

The V call is TRBV4-1, the J call TRBJ1-2; a possible D gene is TRBD1 (6 bases). From germline, CDR1 is MGHRA and CDR2 YSYEKL. The CDR3 is 16 amino acids. The V gene lost 1 base and the J gene lost 4 bases, with 16 bases spanning the gap. CDR3 region: CASSQGDLDRFYGYTF. CDR3 bases: TGCGCCAGCAGCCAAGGGGACTTGGACAGATTCTATGGCTACACCTTC.

The gene calls are TRBV28 and TRBJ1-1; maybe TRBD1 (6 bases). Trimming took off 6 bases at V and 4 bases at J, with 12 bases between the two ends. Per germline, CDR1 MDHEN and CDR2 SYDVKM. The CDR3 runs 13 residues. CDR3 loop: CASSNTGSTEAFF. CDR3 sequence (DNA): TGTGCCAGCAGCAATACAGGGTCCACTGAAGCTTTCTTT.

The chain joins TRBV2 to TRBJ2-1, with 12 bases identical to TRBD2. CDR3 length equals 17 residues. Per germline, CDR1 SNHLY and CDR2 FYNNEI. J was trimmed by 6 bases and V by 5 bases; bases with no gene match: 11. CDR3 nucleotides: TGTGCCAGCAGTCATAGAACTAGCGGGAGGCTTATCAATGAGCAGTTCTTC. It specifies CASSHRTSGRLINEQFF.

Details on this clone: The identical CDR3 is also encoded by other nucleotide sequences in the sample. The J gene is TRBJ2-7, the V gene TRBV5-1, with TRBD2 matching over 7 bases. The germline V gene has CDR1 SGHRS and CDR2 YFSETQ. V was pared by 2 bases and J by 1 base, with 3 bases of the junction left unmatched. The CDR3 spans 14 residues. CDR3 coding DNA: TGCGCCAGCAGCTTAGCTAGCGGATCCTACGAGCAGTACTTC. Its translation: CASSLASGSYEQYF.

The rearrangement links TRBV7-9 to TRBJ1-6, with D possibly matching TRBD1 (5 bases). The V end was cut by 0 bases, the J end by 0 bases, with 9 bases between. Per the germline V gene, CDR1 is SEHNR and CDR2 is FQNEAQ (reference sequence). This CDR3 region has 17 residues. Here the CDR3 reads CASSLAEGISYNSPLHF. The CDR3 region has the DNA TGTGCCAGCAGCTTAGCCGAGGGGATCTCCTATAATTCACCCCTCCACTTT. Full variable domain (outside the CDR3, taken from reference TRBV7-9 and TRBJ1-6): DTGVSQNPRHKITKRGQNVTFRCDPISEHNRLYWYRQTLGQGPEFLTYFQNEAQLEKSRLLSDRFSAERPKGSFSTLEIQRTEQGDSAMYLCASSLAEGISYNSPLHFGNGTRLTVT.

In DNA, the CDR3 is TGCAGCGTTGAAGGGGTGACTAGCAAGTCCTACAATGAGCAGTTCTTC. Translated: CSVEGVTSKSYNEQFF. This chain joins TRBV29-1 and TRBJ2-1; TRBD2 agrees at 7 bases. The CDR3 loop spans 16 amino acids. Germline CDR1 is SQVTM and CDR2 is ANQGSEA. V gave up 1 base and J gave up 1 base; unmatched junction bases: 7.

V usage is TRBV4-3 and J usage is TRBJ2-3; 8 positions match TRBD2. Trimming cost V 5 bases and J 1 base; bases outside gene matches: 2. CDR1 is LGHNA and CDR2 is YSLEER in the germline V gene. The CDR3 totals 14 residues. The chain's CDR3 is CASSFSGGTDTQYF. Here the CDR3 DNA reads TGCGCCAGCAGCTTTAGCGGGGGCACAGATACGCAGTATTTT.

J is TRBJ1-4 and V is TRBV2; the D gene is possibly TRBD1 (6 bases). The length of the CDR3 is 14 residues. Germline lookup yields CDR1 SNHLY and CDR2 FYNNEI. V lost 4 bases, J lost 2 bases, and 8 bases lay in between. The CDR3 protein is CASSVGQTNEKLFF. DNA of the CDR3: TGTGCCAGCAGTGTTGGACAGACTAATGAAAAACTGTTTTTT. The full variable domain, its missing parts supplied by reference TRBV2 and TRBJ1-4, is EPEVTQTPSHQVTQMGQEVILRCVPISNHLYFYWYRQILGQKVEFLVSFYNNEISEKSEIFDDQFSVERPDGSNFTLKIRSTKLEDSAMYFCASSVGQTNEKLFFGSGTQLSVL.

V is TRBV9 and J is TRBJ2-2, with D unresolved. The CDR3 is 13 residues long. V lost 8 bases to trimming and J lost 5 bases, with 13 bases between them. Germline values: CDR1 SGDLS, CDR2 YYNGEE. CDR3 DNA sequence: TGTGCCAGTAGTGTGCCGGCGACCGGGGAGCTGTTTTTT. Translating gives CASSVPATGELFF.

This clone was observed a handful of times. The sample holds other DNA sequences that translate to the same CDR3. The CDR3 here is CASSSGYEQYF. The CDR3 nucleotides are TGTGCCAGCAGTTCCGGATACGAGCAGTACTTC. The rearrangement joins TRBV27 to TRBJ2-7; D unresolved. CDR1 and CDR2 (germline): MNHEY, SMNVEV (reference sequence). The CDR3 is 11 amino acids. V was clipped by 4 bases and J by 4 bases, with 5 bases between them.